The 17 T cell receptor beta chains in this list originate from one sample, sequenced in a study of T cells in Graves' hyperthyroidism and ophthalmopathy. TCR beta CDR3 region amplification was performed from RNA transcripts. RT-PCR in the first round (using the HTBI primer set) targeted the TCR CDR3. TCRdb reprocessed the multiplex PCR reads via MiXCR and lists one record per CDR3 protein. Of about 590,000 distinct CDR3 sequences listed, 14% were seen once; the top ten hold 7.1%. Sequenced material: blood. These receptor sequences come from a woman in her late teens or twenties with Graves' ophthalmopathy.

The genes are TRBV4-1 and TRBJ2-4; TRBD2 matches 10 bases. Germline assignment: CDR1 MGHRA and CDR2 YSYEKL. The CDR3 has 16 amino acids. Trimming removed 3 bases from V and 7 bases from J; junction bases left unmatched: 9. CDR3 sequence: CASSQPLAGVGNIQYF. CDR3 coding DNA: TGCGCCAGCAGCCAGCCCCTAGCGGGAGTTGGTAACATTCAGTACTTC.

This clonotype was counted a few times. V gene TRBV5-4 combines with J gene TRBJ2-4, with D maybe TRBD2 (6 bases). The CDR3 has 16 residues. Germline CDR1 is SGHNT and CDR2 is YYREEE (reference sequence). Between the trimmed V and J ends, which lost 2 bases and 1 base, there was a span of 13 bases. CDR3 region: CASSFGGLAAKNIQYF. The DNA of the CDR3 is TGTGCCAGCAGCTTCGGAGGGCTTGCGGCCAAAAACATTCAGTACTTC. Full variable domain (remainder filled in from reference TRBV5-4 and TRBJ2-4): ETGVTQSPTHLIKTRGQQVTLRCSSQSGHNTVSWYQQALGQGPQFIFQYYREEENGRGNFPPRFSGLQFPNYSSELNVNALELDDSALYLCASSFGGLAAKNIQYFGAGTRLSVL.

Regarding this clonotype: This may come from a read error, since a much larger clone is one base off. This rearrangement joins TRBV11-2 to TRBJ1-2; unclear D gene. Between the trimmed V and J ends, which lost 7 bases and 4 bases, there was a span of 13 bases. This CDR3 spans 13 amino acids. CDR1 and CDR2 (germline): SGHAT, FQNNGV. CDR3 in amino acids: CASKTRVPYGYTF. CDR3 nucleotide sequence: TGTGCCAGCAAAACCCGGGTCCCCTATGGCTACACCTTC. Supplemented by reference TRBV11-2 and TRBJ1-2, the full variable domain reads EAGVAQSPRYKIIEKRQSVAFWCNPISGHATLYWYQQILGQGPKLLIQFQNNGVVDDSQLPKDRFSAERLKGVDSTLKIQPAKLEDSAVYLCASKTRVPYGYTFGSGTRLTVV.

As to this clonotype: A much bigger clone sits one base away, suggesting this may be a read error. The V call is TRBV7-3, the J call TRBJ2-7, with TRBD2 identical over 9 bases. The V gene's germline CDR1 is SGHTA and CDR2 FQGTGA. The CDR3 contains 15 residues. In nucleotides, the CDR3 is TGTGCCAACAGCTCCCGGACTAGCGAGACCTACGAGCAGTACTTC. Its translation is CANSSRTSETYEQYF.

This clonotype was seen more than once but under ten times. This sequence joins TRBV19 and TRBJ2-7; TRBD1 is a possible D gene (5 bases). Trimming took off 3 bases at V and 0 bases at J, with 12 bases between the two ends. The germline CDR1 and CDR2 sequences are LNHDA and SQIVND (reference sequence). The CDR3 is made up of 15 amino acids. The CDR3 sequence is CASSIGGASSYEQYF. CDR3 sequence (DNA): TGTGCCAGTAGTATCGGTGGGGCTTCCTCCTACGAGCAGTACTTC.

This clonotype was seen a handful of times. The CDR3 nucleotides are TGCAGCGTTGGGGGGAGGACAGGGGGCGTATTGGGGGAGCTGTTTTTT. Residues: CSVGGRTGGVLGELFF. The chain carries TRBV29-1 and TRBJ2-2; 11 bases map to TRBD1. Germline V lookup: CDR1 SQVTM, CDR2 ANQGSEA. V lost 4 bases and J lost 8; bases outside the gene matches: 12. The CDR3 runs 16 residues.

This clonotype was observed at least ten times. The CDR3 bases are TGTGCCTGGAACCCAGGGGACAGGGGGTACACTGAAGCTTTCTTT. Translated, it gives CAWNPGDRGYTEAFF. The V gene is TRBV30, the J gene TRBJ1-1; 11 bases are shared with TRBD1. Germline values: CDR1 GTSNPN, CDR2 SVGIG (reference sequence). V dropped 4 bases and J dropped 3; count of bases not matched to a gene: 7. There are 15 residues in the CDR3.

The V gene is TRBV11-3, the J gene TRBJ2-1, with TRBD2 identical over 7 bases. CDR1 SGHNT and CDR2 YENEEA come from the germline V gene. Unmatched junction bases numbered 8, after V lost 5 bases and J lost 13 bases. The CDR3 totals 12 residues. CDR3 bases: TGTGCCAGCAGCGTCATTAGCGGGCGACAGTTCTTC. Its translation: CASSVISGRQFF.

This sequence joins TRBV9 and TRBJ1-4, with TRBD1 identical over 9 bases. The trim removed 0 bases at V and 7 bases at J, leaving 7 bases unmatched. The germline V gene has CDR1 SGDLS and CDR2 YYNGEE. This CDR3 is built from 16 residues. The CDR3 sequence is CASSVGPGQGGEKLFF. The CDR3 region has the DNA TGTGCCAGCAGCGTAGGACCGGGACAGGGCGGTGAAAAACTGTTTTTT.

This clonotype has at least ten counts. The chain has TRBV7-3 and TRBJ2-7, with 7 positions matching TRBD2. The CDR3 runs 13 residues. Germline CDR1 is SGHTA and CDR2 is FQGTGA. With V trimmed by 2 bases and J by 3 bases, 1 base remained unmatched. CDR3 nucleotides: TGTGCCAGCAGCTTAGCGGGGGACTACGAGCAGTACTTC. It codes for CASSLAGDYEQYF.

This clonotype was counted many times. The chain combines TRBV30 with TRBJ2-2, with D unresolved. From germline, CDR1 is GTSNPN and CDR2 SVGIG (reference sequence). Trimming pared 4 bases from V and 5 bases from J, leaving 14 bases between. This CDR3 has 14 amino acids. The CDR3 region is CAWNRVQETGELFF. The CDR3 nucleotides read TGTGCCTGGAACCGGGTCCAGGAAACCGGGGAGCTGTTTTTT.

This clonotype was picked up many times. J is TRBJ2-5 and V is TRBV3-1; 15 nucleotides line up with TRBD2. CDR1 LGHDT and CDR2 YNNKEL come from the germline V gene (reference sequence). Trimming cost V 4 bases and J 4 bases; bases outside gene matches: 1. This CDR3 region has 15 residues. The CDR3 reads CASSPGLAGGETQYF. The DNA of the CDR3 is TGTGCCAGCAGCCCGGGACTAGCGGGAGGAGAGACCCAGTACTTC.

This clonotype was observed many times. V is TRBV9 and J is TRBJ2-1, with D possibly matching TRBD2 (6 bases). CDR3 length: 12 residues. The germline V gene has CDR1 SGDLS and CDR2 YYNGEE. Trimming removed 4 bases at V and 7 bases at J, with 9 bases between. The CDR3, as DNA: TGTGCCAGCAGCCCGGGACTGAATGAGCAGTTCTTC. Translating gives CASSPGLNEQFF.

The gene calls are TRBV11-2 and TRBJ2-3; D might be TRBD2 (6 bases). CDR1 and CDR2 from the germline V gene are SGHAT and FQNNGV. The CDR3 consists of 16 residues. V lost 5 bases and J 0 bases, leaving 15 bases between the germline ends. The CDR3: CASSIRRDFSTDTQYF. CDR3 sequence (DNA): TGTGCCAGCAGCATCCGCCGGGACTTTAGCACAGATACGCAGTATTTT.

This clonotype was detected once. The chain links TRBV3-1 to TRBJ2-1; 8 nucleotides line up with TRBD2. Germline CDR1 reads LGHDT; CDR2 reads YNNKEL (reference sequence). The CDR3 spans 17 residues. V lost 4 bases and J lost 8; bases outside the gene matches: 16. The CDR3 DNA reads TGTGCCAGCAGCCGCGGGGGGAGGGGGTCACCACGGTATGAGCAGTTCTTC. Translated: CASSRGGRGSPRYEQFF.

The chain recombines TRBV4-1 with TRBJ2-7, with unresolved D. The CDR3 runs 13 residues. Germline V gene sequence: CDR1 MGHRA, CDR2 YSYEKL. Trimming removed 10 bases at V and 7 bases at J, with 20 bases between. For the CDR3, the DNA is TGCGCCACAGCGCAGTCTCTCTGGTTTGAGCAGTACTTC. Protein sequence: CATAQSLWFEQYF.

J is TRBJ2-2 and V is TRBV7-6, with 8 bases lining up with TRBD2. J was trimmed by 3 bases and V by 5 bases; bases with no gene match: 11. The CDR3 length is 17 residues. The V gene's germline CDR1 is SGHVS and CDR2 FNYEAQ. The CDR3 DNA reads TGTGCCAGCAGCCGCAGCGGGGGACTGAGTCACACCGGGGAGCTGTTTTTT. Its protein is CASSRSGGLSHTGELFF. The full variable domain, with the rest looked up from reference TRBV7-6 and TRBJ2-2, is GAGVSQSPRYKVTKRGQDVALRCDPISGHVSLYWYRQALGQGPEFLTYFNYEAQQDKSGLPNDRFSAERPEGSISTLTIQRTEQRDSAMYRCASSRSGGLSHTGELFFGEGSRLTVL.